This T cell receptor (beta chain) was recovered during a study of blood T cell repertoires in COVID-19. Using immunoSEQ multiplex PCR, the repertoire was profiled, and TCRdb retains in-frame clones only, with some absent. The repertoire holds approximately 200,000 clones, with roughly 85% as singletons. CDR1 is SGHDT and CDR2 is YYEEEE in the germline V gene. With 3 bases removed from V and 9 bases from J, the gap between germline ends came to 10 bases. The CDR3 totals 12 residues. The sequence was collected from a man in his sixties with acute or convalescent COVID-19. Source material: peripheral blood. The V gene is TRBV5-6, the J gene TRBJ2-1, with D perhaps matching TRBD2 (5 bases). The CDR3 sequence: CASSSERREQFF. CDR3 coding DNA: TGTGCCAGCAGCTCTGAGCGGCGTGAGCAGTTCTTC. Complete variable domain (other parts from reference TRBV5-6 and TRBJ2-1): DAGVTQSPTHLIKTRGQQVTLRCSPKSGHDTVSWYQQALGQGPQFIFQYYEEEERQRGNFPDRFSGHQFPNYSSELNVNALLLGDSALYLCASSSERREQFFGPGTRLTVL.